This T cell receptor (beta chain) was identified in a study of spatial heterogeneity in lung cancer (dated by TCRdb to 2018 to 2020). Notes on the research overall: Beta-chain transcripts were consistently detected in greater numbers than alpha-chain transcripts, which likely reflected higher beta-chain transcript abundance. In non-small cell lung cancer, the study quantitatively compared TCR alpha and beta repertoires across several tumor regions, matched nontumor lung, and blood. In the raw uncorrected reads, each unique combination of TCR and UMI appeared more than ten times on average. TCR repertoire features were related to nonsynonymous mutation counts determined by whole-exome sequencing of tumor tissue. Both alpha and beta chains were TCR-sequenced in roughly 200 tumor regions, 64 matched nontumor lung samples and some 56 PBMC samples obtained at surgery. TCR transcript counts in tumor regions correlated strongly with a T cell transcriptional module score from matched bulk RNA-seq. The full study reports these points: The tumor nonsynonymous mutation count correlated with the number of expanded intratumoral alpha and beta TCRs. The count of ubiquitous expanded TCRs correlated with the count of ubiquitous nonsynonymous mutations, and the count of regional expanded TCRs correlated with the count of regional nonsynonymous mutations. Estimated TCR-seq coverage of tumor T cells was only 7% to 8.5% for alpha chains and 13% for beta chains. Confirming at a functional level the hypothesis that regional TCRs recognize regional mutations was considered to require additional single-cell paired TCR alpha and beta sequencing.

The CDR3 holds 13 amino acids from the cysteine to the phenylalanine. The entry retains the CDR3 DNA only, 39 bases that are in frame from base 1. V drops 1 base and J drops 10 bases, leaving 11 bases in between. CDR1 SGHTA and CDR2 FQGNSA are derived from the germline V gene. Preparation of the library involved 5' RACE. Sequencing was performed on a NextSeq 500. To allow correction of PCR and sequencing errors, the TCR library protocol tagged every TCR cDNA molecule with a unique molecular identifier. As for the original processing: Decombinator tools were used for TCR identification, UMI-based error correction and CDR3 extraction. TCRs above a frequency of 2 per 1,000, corresponding to the top 1% of the tumor frequency distribution, were defined as expanded. Expanded tumor TCRs statistically deemed absent (corrected P<0.05) from at least one tumor region were classed as regional, and all other expanded tumor TCRs were classed as ubiquitous. Each repertoire was subsampled 100 times to 5,000 TCRs, after which Renyi diversity was computed with the R vegan package. To build CDR3 similarity networks, amino acid triplet string-kernel similarity was used, and CDR3s were connected when their pairwise similarity was above 0.82. TCRdb ran its own pipeline on the public reads, namely fastp trimming at Q25 and MiXCR clone calling, and kept in-frame beta chains. Every distinct CDR3 protein forms one entry, paired with its most common genes and DNA. The V and J calls were determined by TCRdb, not by the authors. In all, the sample holds over 25,000 distinct CDR3 sequences, and roughly 6.9% of those were seen once. The top ten hold almost 25% of the sample.

On this clonotype itself: The antigen this receptor binds is unknown. Within one base of it there is no much larger clone, and no base qualities were kept.

This sample's time point label indicates: sample taken at primary tumor resection. Donors were some 67 patients with early-stage, untreated non-small cell lung cancer from the lung TRACERx cohort. For TCR sequencing, whole RNA was extracted from tumor and nontumor lung tissue, or from cryopreserved PBMC samples, and no cell sorting was done. Patients were selected for TCR sequencing only if sufficient RNA was available from at least two tumor regions. Before selection, tumor and adjacent nontumor lung specimens were reviewed by a lung pathologist. This material consisted of lung tumor tissue, taken at surgery. The source of this sequence is a male donor with early-stage non-small cell lung cancer. This chain joins TRBV7-2 to TRBJ2-1, with the D segment identity uncertain. The sequenced DNA is TGTGCCAGCAGCTTAGTTAAGGCAGACGAGCAGTTCTTC. This gives the protein CASSLVKADEQFF. Reference TRBV7-2 and TRBJ2-1 genes cover what lies past the CDR3, so the full variable domain is GAGVSQSPSNKVTEKGKDVELRCDPISGHTALYWYRQSLGQGLEFLIYFQGNSAPDKSGLPSDRFSAERTGGSVSTLTIQRTQQEDSAVYLCASSLVKADEQFFGPGTRLTVL.